One sample yielded the 8 T cell receptor gamma chains listed below, sequenced in a study of γδ T cells in repeated Plasmodium falciparum infection. Flow sorting of PBMC yielded separate Vgamma9/Vdelta2+ and Vdelta2-negative gammadelta T cell populations for bulk repertoire analysis. TCRdb fed the multiplex PCR reads to CATT. The table records 25,000 to 35,000 gamma-chain clones, around 1.4% of them present only once. The source material was gamma-delta T cells from blood. These receptors all come from a pool of human donors (malaria-infected and uninfected, not separated).

Note on this clone: A far bigger clonotype differs at one base, so this is likely a read error. Distinct nucleotide sequences in the sample also encode this CDR3. The V gene was identified as TRGV9, while no J gene was called. The CDR3 runs to 18 residues. Germline V gene lookup returns CDR1 GITISATS and CDR2 ISYDGTV (reference sequence). CDR3 nucleotide sequence: TGTGCCTTGTGGGAGGTATCCCAAGGGCTATCGAATTATTATAAAAAACTCTTT. It is translated as CALWEVSQGLSNYYKKLF.

This clone showed up many times. A far larger clone is only one base removed, so a read error is likely. V gene TRGV9 combines with J gene TRGJ1 or TRGJ2. CDR1 is GITISATS and CDR2 is ISYDGTV in the germline V gene (reference sequence). The CDR3 covers 10 residues. The CDR3 region is CALWEDKELF. The DNA for the CDR3 is TGTGCCTTGTGGGAGGATAAGGAACTCTTT.

This clone has at least ten counts. This chain joins TRGV4 and TRGJ1 or TRGJ2. TCRdb lists no J gene, so it was determined here by aligning the DNA to germline. This CDR3 has 12 residues. The junction had 8 bases not matched to a gene; V was cut back by 0 bases and J by 12 bases. Germline CDR1 and CDR2: EGSTGY and YDSYTSSV. CDR3 residues: CATWDGPRWKLF. The DNA of the CDR3 is TGTGCCACCTGGGATGGGCCCCGATGGAAACTCTTT.

This clone has just a few counts. This likely traces to a read error, being one base from a far larger clone. Additional DNA sequences in this sample encode the identical CDR3. The rearrangement joins TRGV9 to TRGJP. The CDR3 is 18 amino acids. Germline values: CDR1 GITISATS, CDR2 ISYDGTV (reference sequence). The CDR3 nucleotides read TGTGCCTTGTGGGACCAGGGCGCTTTTGGGTTGGGCAAAAAAATCAAAGTATTT. The encoded protein is CALWDQGAFGLGKKIKVF.

This clone was observed at least ten times. TCRdb pairs this DNA with a much larger clone's protein that differs at residue 5, likely a read error; the protein shown was translated from the DNA. The rearrangement uses TRGV3 and TRGJ1 or TRGJ2. V lost 4 bases and J lost 11; bases outside the gene matches: 11. In germline, CDR1 is VTNTFY, CDR2 YDVSTARD (reference sequence). This CDR3 contains 12 residues. The CDR3 nucleotides are TGTGCCACCTGGGAAAGGCCCAATGAGAAACTCTTT. It yields the protein CATWERPNEKLF.

Many counts were recorded for this clone. The chain couples TRGV4 to TRGJ1 or TRGJ2. TCRdb gives no J gene; it was assigned here by matching the DNA to germline. This CDR3 has 11 amino acids. Unmatched junction bases numbered 4, after V lost 11 bases and J lost 0 bases. CDR1 is EGSTGY, CDR2 YDSYTSSV, per germline. The CDR3 spells CAIRNYYKKLF. For the CDR3, the DNA is TGTGCCATACGGAATTATTATAAGAAACTCTTT.

This clone was found a few times. A far larger clone is only one base removed, so a read error is likely. Within the sample, other DNA sequences also encode this same CDR3. The V and J genes are TRGV2 and TRGJP2. This CDR3 has 14 residues. Germline V gives CDR1 EGSNGY, CDR2 YDSYNSKV. The CDR3 loop is CATWNHSSDWIKTF. The CDR3 DNA reads as TGCGCCACCTGGAATCATAGTAGTGATTGGATCAAGACGTTT.

Turning to this clone: The protein held in TCRdb is that of a much larger clone and does not match this DNA's translation at residue 5, likely because of a read error; the protein shown is translated from the DNA. This chain links TRGV3 with TRGJP2. TCRdb offers no J gene call, so here the DNA was matched to germline to obtain one. The CDR3 covers 13 residues. CDR1 and CDR2 (germline): VTNTFY, YDVSTARD (reference sequence). The junction had 6 bases not matched to a gene; V was cut back by 5 bases and J by 6 bases. CDR3 nucleotides: TGTGCCACCTGGGTCTCGGGTGATTGGATCAAGACGTTT. As protein: CATWVSGDWIKTF.